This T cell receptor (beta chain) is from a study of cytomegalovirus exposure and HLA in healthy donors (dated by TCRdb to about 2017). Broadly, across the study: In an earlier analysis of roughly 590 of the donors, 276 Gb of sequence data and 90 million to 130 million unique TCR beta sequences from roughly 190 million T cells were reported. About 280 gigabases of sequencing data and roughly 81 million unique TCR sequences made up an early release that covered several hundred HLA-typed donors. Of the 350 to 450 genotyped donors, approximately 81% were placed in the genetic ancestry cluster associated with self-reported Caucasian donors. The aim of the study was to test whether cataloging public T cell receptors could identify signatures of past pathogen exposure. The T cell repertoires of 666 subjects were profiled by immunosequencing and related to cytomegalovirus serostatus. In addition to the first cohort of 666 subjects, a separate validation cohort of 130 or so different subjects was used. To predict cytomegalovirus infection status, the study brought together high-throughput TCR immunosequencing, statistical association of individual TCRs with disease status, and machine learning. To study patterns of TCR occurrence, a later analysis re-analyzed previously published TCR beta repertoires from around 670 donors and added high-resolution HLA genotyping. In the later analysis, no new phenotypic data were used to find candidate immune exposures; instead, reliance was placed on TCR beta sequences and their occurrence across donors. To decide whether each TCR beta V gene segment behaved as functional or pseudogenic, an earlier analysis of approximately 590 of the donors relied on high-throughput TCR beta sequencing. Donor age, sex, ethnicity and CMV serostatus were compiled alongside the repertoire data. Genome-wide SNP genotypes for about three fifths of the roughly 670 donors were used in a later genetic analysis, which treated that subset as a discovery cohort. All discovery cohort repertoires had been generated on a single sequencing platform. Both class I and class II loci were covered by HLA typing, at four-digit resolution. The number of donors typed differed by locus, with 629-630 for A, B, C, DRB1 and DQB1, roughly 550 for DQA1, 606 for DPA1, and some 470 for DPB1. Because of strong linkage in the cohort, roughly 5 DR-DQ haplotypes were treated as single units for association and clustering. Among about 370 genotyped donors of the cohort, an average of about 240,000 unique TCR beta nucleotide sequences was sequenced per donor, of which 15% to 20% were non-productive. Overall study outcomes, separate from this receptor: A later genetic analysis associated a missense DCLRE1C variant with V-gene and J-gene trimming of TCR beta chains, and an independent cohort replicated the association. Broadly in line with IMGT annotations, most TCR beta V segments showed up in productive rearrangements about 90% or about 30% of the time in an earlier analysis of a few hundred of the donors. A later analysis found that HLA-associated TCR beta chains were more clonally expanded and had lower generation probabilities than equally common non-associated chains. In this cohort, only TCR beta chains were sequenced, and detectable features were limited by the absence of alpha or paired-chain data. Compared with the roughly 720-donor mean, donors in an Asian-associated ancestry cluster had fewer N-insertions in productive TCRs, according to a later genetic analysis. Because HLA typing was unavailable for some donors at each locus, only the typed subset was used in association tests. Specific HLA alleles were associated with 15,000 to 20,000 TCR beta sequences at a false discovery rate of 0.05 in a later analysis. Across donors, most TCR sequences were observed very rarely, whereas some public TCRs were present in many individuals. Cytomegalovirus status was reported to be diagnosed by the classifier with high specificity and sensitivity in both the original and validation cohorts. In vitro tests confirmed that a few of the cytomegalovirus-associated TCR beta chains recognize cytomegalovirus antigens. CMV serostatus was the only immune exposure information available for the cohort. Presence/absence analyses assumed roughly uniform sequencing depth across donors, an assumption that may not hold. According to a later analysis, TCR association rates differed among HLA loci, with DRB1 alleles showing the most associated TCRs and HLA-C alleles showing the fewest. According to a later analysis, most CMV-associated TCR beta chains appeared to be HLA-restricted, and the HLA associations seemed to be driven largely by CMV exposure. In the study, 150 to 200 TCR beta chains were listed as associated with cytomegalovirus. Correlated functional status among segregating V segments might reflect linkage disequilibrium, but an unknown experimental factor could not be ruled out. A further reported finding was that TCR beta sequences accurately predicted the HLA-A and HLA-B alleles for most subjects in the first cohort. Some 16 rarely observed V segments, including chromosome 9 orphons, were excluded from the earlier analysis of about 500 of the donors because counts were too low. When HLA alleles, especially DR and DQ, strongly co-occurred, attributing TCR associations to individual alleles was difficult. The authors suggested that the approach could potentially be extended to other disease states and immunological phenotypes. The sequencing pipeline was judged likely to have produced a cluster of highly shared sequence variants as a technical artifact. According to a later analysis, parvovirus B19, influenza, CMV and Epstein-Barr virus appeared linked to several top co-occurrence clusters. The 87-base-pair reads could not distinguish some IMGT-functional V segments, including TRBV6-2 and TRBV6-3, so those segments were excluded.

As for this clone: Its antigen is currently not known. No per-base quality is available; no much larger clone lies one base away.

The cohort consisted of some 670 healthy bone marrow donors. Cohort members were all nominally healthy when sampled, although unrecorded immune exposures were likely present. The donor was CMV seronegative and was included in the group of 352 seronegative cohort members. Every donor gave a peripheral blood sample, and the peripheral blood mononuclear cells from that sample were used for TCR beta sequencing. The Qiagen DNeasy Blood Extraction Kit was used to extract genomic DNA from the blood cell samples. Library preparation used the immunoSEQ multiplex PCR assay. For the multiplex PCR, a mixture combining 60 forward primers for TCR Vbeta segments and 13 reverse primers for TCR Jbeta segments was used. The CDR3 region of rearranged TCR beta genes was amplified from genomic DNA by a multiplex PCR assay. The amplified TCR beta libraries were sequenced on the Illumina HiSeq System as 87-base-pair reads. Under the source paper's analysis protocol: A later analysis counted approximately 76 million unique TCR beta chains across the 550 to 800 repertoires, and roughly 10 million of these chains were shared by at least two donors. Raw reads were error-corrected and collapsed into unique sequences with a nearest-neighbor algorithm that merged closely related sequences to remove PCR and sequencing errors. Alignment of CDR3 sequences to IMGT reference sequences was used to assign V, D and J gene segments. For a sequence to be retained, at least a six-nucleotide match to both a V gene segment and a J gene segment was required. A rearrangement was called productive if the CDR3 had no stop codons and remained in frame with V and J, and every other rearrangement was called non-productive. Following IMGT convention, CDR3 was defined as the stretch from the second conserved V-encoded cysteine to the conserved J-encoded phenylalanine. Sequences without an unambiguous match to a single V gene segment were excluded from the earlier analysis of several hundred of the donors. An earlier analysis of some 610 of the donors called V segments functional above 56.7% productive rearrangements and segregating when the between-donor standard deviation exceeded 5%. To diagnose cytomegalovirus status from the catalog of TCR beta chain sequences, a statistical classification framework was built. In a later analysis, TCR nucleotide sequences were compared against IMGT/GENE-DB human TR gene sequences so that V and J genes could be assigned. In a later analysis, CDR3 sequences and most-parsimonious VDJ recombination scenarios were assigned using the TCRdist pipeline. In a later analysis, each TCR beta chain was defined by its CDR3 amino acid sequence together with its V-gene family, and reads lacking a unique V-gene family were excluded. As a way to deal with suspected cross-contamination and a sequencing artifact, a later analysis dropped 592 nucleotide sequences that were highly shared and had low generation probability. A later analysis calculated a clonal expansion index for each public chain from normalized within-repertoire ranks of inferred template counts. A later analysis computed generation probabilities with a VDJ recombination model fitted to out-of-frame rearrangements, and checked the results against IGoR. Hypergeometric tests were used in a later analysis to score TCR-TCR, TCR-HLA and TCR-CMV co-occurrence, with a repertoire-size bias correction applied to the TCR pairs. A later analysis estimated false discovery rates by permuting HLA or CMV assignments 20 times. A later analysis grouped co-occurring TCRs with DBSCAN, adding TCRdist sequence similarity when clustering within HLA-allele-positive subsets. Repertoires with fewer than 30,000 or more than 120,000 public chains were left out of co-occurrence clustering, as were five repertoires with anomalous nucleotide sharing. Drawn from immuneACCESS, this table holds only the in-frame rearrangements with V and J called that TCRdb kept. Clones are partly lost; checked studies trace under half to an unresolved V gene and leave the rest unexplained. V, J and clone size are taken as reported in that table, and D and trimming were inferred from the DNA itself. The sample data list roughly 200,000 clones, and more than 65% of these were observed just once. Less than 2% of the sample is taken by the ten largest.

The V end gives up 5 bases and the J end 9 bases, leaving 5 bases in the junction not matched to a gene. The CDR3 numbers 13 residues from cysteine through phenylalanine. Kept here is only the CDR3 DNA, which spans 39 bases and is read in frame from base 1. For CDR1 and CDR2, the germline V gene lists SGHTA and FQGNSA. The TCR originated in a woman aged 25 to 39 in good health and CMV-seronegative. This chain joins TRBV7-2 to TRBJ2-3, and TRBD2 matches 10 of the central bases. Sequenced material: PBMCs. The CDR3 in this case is CASSEREGWTQYF. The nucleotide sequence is TGTGCCAGCAGCGAGCGGGAGGGTTGGACGCAGTATTTT. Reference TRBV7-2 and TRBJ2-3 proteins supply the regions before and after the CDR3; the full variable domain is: GAGVSQSPSNKVTEKGKDVELRCDPISGHTALYWYRQSLGQGLEFLIYFQGNSAPDKSGLPSDRFSAERTGGSVSTLTIQRTQQEDSAVYLCASSEREGWTQYFGPGTRLTVL.